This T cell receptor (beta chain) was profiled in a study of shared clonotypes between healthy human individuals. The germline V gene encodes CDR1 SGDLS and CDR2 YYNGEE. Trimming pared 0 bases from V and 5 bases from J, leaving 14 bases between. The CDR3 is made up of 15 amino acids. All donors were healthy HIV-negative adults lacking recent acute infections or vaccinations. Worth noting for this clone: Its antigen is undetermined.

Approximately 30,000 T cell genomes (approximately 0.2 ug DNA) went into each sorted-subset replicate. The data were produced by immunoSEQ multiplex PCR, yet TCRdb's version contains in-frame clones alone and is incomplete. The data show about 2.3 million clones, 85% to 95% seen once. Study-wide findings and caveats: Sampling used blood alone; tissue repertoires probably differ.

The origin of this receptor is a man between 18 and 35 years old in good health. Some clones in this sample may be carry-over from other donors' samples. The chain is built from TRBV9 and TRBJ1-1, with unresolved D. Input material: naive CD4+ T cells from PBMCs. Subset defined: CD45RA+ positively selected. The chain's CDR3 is CASSVVQPGRTEAFF. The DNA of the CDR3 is TGTGCCAGCAGCGTAGTACAACCCGGCCGGACTGAAGCTTTCTTT.